This T cell receptor beta chain is from a study of T cell changes during pregnancy in multiple sclerosis. To note about this clone: The same CDR3 arises from other DNA sequences in this sample as well.

TCRdb keeps only in-frame clones here, not all; method: immunoSEQ multiplex PCR. The sample has about 40,000 clones, under 95% seen once. The trim removed 3 bases at V and 4 bases at J, leaving 1 base unmatched. Germline lookup yields CDR1 SGHTA and CDR2 FQGNSA. This CDR3 comprises 14 residues. The chain links TRBV7-2 to TRBJ1-3; the match to TRBD1 covers 9 bases. The sequenced sample consisted of PBMCs (not recorded whether the cells were cultured). This clonotype was sampled from a female donor with multiple sclerosis, enrolled in a pregnancy study. CDR3 region: CASSLGQGGNTIYF. The CDR3 DNA follows: TGTGCCAGCAGCTTGGGACAGGGAGGAAACACCATATATTTT. The complete variable domain, with remaining parts taken from reference TRBV7-2 and TRBJ1-3, reads GAGVSQSPSNKVTEKGKDVELRCDPISGHTALYWYRQSLGQGLEFLIYFQGNSAPDKSGLPSDRFSAERTGGSVSTLTIQRTQQEDSAVYLCASSLGQGGNTIYFGEGSWLTVV.